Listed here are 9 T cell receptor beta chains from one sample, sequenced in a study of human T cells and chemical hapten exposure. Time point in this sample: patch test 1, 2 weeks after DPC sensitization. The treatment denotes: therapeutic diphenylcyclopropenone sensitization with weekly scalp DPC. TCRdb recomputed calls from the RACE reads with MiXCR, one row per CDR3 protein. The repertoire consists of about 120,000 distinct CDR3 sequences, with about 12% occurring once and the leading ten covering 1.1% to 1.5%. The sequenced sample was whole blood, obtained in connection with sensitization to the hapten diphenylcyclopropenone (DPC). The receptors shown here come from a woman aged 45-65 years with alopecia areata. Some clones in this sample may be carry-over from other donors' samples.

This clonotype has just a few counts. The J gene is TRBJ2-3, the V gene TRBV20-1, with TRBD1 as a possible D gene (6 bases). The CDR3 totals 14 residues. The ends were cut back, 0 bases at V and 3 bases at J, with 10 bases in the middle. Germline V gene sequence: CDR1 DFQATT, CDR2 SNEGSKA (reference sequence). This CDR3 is CSARDTQGTDTQYF. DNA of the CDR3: TGCAGTGCTAGAGATACCCAGGGGACAGATACGCAGTATTTT.

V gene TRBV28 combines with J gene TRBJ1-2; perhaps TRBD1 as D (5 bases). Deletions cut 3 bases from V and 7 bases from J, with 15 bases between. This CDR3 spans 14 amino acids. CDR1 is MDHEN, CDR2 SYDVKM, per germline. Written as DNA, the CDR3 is TGTGCCAGCAGTTTTGGGGGACCGCTTGGTGGCTACACCTTC. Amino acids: CASSFGGPLGGYTF.

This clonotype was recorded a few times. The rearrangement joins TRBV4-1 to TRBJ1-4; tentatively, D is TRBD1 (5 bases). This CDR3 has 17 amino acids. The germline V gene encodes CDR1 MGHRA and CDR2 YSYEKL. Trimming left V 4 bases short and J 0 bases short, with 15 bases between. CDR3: CASSPGRSPATNEKLFF. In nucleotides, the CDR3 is TGCGCCAGCAGCCCGGGACGATCCCCTGCAACTAATGAAAAACTGTTTTTT.

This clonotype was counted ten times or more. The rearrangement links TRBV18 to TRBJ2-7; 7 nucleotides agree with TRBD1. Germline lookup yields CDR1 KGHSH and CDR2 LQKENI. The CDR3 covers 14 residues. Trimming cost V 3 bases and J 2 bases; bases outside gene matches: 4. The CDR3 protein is CASSPTRGPYEQYF. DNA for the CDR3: TGTGCCAGCTCACCGACAAGGGGGCCCTACGAGCAGTACTTC.

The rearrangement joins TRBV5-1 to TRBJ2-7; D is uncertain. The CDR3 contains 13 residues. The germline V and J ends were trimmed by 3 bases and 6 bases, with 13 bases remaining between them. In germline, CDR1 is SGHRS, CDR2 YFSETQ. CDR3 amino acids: CASSSLGPPEQYF. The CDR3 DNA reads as TGCGCCAGCAGCTCCCTCGGGCCCCCCGAGCAGTACTTC.

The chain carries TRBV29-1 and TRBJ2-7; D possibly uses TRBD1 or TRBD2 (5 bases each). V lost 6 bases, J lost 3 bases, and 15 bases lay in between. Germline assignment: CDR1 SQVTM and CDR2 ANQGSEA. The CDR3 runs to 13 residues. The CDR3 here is CSVLRDPDYEQYF. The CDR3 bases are TGCAGCGTCCTCCGGGACCCAGACTACGAGCAGTACTTC.

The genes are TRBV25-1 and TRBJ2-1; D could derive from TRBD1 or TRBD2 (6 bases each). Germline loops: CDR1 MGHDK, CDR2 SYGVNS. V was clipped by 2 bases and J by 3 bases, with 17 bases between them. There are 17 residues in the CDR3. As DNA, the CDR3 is TGTGCCAGCAGTGAAAGTCCGGGGGCGCGGATCTACAATGAGCAGTTCTTC. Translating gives CASSESPGARIYNEQFF.

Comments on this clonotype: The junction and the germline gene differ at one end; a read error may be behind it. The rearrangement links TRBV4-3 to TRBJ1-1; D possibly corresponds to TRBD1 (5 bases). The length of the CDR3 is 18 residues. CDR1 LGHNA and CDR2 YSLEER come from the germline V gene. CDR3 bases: TGCGCCAGCAGCCCCAGGGCATGGAGAGATAAGATGAACACTAAAGCTTTCTTT. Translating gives CASSPRAWRDKMNTKAFF.

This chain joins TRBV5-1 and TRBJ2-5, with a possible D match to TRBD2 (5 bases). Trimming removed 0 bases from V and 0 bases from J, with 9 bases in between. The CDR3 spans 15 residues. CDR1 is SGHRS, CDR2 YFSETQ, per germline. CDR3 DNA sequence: TGCGCCAGCAGCTTGGTGCCGGGGAACCAAGAGACCCAGTACTTC. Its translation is CASSLVPGNQETQYF.